Each of the 24 T cell receptor beta chains below was sequenced from the same sample in a study of T cell responses to AZD1222 COVID-19 vaccine. Using immunoSEQ multiplex PCR, the repertoire was profiled, and TCRdb retains in-frame clones only, with some absent. The sample shows 200,000 or so clones, roughly 92% of them seen only once. The sequenced sample was peripheral blood, obtained 28 days after the second AZD1222 dose. The receptors here all came from an adult who received the AZD1222 COVID-19 vaccine.

The V call is TRBV2, the J call TRBJ2-3; 7 bases align to TRBD1. CDR3 length: 14 amino acids. CDR1 is SNHLY and CDR2 is FYNNEI in the germline V gene. V was clipped by 11 bases and J by 0 bases; unmatched bases: 8. This chain's CDR3 is CAARKGQSTDTQYF. The CDR3 coding sequence is TGTGCCGCCAGAAAGGGACAGAGCACAGATACGCAGTATTTT.

Concerning this clone itself: It is unclear where the CDR3 begins or ends on the DNA, so no DNA is shown, and the CDR3 is as TCRdb lists it. V and J are TRBV4-3 and TRBJ2-3; TRBD2 is taken as the D call from the table, unchecked against the DNA. The germline gives CDR1 LGHNA, CDR2 YSLEER. Both ends counted, the CDR3 spans 16 residues. CDR3 region: CASSQEFASGARREYF.

The chain joins TRBV2 to TRBJ2-7, with 9 bases identical to TRBD1. This CDR3 comprises 14 residues. With 5 bases clipped from V and 7 bases from J, the junction kept 9 bases outside the gene matches. CDR1 and CDR2 from the germline V gene are SNHLY and FYNNEI. In DNA, the CDR3 is TGTGCCAGCAGTCCGGACAGGGGCTCGGGTGAGCAGTACTTC. The encoded protein is CASSPDRGSGEQYF.

V and J are TRBV3-1 (or the pseudogene TRBV3-2) and TRBJ1-6, with D perhaps TRBD1 (6 bases). Deletions cut 3 bases from V and 7 bases from J, with 16 bases between. The CDR3 consists of 16 residues. Germline V gives CDR1 LGHDT, CDR2 YNNKEL (reference sequence). The CDR3 DNA is TGTGCCAGCAGCCAGCGTGGTCAGGGGATGAATTCACCCCTCCACTTT. The encoded protein is CASSQRGQGMNSPLHF.

The chain employs TRBV4-2 and TRBJ1-5; D is undetermined. This CDR3 has 13 residues. Germline-derived CDR1 and CDR2 are LGHNA and YNFKEQ. The V gene lost 6 bases and the J gene lost 4 bases, with 10 bases spanning the gap. This CDR3 is CASSPDGNQPQHF. CDR3 DNA sequence: TGTGCCAGCAGTCCCGACGGGAATCAGCCCCAGCATTTT.

The rearrangement joins TRBV19 to TRBJ2-7, with 12 bases matching TRBD1. V was clipped by 4 bases and J by 3 bases; unmatched bases: 7. Germline CDR1 LNHDA, CDR2 SQIVND (reference sequence). This CDR3 contains 16 residues. Written as DNA, the CDR3 is TGTGCCAGTAGTAAGGGGACAGGGGGCCTTTTCTACGAGCAGTACTTC. This gives the protein CASSKGTGGLFYEQYF. Drawing the rest from reference TRBV19 and TRBJ2-7, the complete variable domain is DGGITQSPKYLFRKEGQNVTLSCEQNLNHDAMYWYRQDPGQGLRLIYYSQIVNDFQKGDIAEGYSVSREKKESFPLTVTSAQKNPTAFYLCASSKGTGGLFYEQYFGPGTRLTVT.

This chain links TRBV15 with TRBJ2-7, with TRBD1 matching over 7 bases. Germline CDR1 is LNHNV and CDR2 is YYDKDF (reference sequence). The CDR3 contains 16 residues. V gave up 3 bases and J gave up 4 bases; unmatched junction bases: 12. CDR3: CATSSPRQGVGYEQYF. CDR3 nucleotide sequence: TGTGCCACCAGCAGCCCCCGACAGGGAGTAGGATACGAGCAGTACTTC.

V usage is TRBV5-1 and J usage is TRBJ1-1; D not resolved. V was trimmed by 1 base and J by 0 bases, leaving 7 bases between them. The CDR3 sequence is 14 residues long. Germline V CDR1 and CDR2: SGHRS, YFSETQ. CDR3 DNA: TGCGCCAGCAGCTTGCGGCAAGTGAACACTGAAGCTTTCTTT. Translation: CASSLRQVNTEAFF.

The chain joins TRBV12-3 or TRBV12-4 to TRBJ1-1; 7 positions agree with TRBD1. V lost 3 bases to trimming and J lost 6 bases; unmatched junction nucleotides: 4. This CDR3 is built from 13 residues. DNA for the CDR3: TGTGCCAGCAGTTTGGCAGGGGGAGCTGAAGCTTTCTTT. Translation: CASSLAGGAEAFF.

This clone has only one observation. The chain has TRBV9 and TRBJ1-1; D is possibly TRBD1 (6 bases). Germline V lookup: CDR1 SGDLS, CDR2 YYNGEE. The CDR3 spans 14 residues. V dropped 0 bases and J dropped 5 bases, with 11 bases sitting between them. The CDR3 region has the DNA TGTGCCAGCAGCGTAGATCAGGGGCGTACTGAAGCTTTCTTT. This encodes CASSVDQGRTEAFF.

The rearrangement joins TRBV27 to TRBJ1-1; possible D gene TRBD1, 6 bases. Trimming shortened V by 2 bases and J by 4 bases, and 11 bases separated the two germline ends. The CDR3 extends over 14 amino acids. Germline V gives CDR1 MNHEY, CDR2 SMNVEV (reference sequence). DNA of the CDR3: TGTGCCAGCAGTTTACAGGGGAAGGTCACTGAAGCTTTCTTT. Translation: CASSLQGKVTEAFF.

The chain uses TRBV24-1 and TRBJ2-1; 11 nucleotides line up with TRBD2. V was clipped by 2 bases and J by 4 bases; unmatched bases: 3. The V gene's germline CDR1 is KGHDR and CDR2 SFDVKD. This CDR3 is 16 amino acids long. CDR3 amino acids: CATSDSTSGGYNEQFF. CDR3 DNA sequence: TGTGCCACCAGTGATTCCACTAGCGGGGGATACAATGAGCAGTTCTTC.

This chain joins TRBV9 and TRBJ2-1; a weak D match, TRBD1 (6 bases). Trimming stripped 4 bases from V and 10 bases from J, with 15 bases between. The CDR3 covers 13 residues. Germline assignment: CDR1 SGDLS and CDR2 YYNGEE. CDR3 coding DNA: TGTGCCAGCAGCCGGGACAATCTTAGGGAGCAGTTCTTC. Translation: CASSRDNLREQFF.

The V call is TRBV19, the J call TRBJ1-1, with D unclear. CDR3 size: 15 residues. Looked up from germline, CDR1 is LNHDA and CDR2 is SQIVND (reference sequence). The V and J ends lost 6 bases and 5 bases respectively, with 19 bases between them. The chain's CDR3 is CASSSDPYPGTEAFF. CDR3 bases: TGTGCCAGTAGCTCGGACCCGTACCCGGGGACTGAAGCTTTCTTT. The full variable domain, with the rest looked up from reference TRBV19 and TRBJ1-1, is DGGITQSPKYLFRKEGQNVTLSCEQNLNHDAMYWYRQDPGQGLRLIYYSQIVNDFQKGDIAEGYSVSREKKESFPLTVTSAQKNPTAFYLCASSSDPYPGTEAFFGQGTRLTVV.

The chain couples TRBV7-3 to TRBJ1-2, with TRBD1 matching 9 bases. CDR1 is SGHTA and CDR2 is FQGTGA in the germline V gene. The CDR3 runs 16 residues. V shed 5 bases and J 8 bases; nucleotides not matched to a gene: 15. The CDR3 sequence is CASSPGQGRLYRGYTF. CDR3 in DNA: TGTGCCAGCAGCCCGGGACAGGGTCGCCTCTATAGGGGCTACACCTTC.

The chain joins TRBV25-1 to TRBJ2-1; 8 bases map to TRBD1. Germline V gene sequence: CDR1 MGHDK, CDR2 SYGVNS. CDR3 length: 14 amino acids. V trimming: 5 bases; J trimming: 2 bases; junction bases outside the gene matches: 2. CDR3 DNA sequence: TGTGCCAGCAGTCGGGACAGGACCTACAATGAGCAGTTCTTC. Its translation: CASSRDRTYNEQFF.

This chain connects TRBV27 to TRBJ1-5; no definite D call. The germline V gene encodes CDR1 MNHEY and CDR2 SMNVEV (reference sequence). The V end lost 3 bases, the J end lost 3 bases, and 12 bases lay between the germline ends. The CDR3 length is 15 residues. DNA for the CDR3: TGTGCCAGCAGTTTGGCGGGCCAATTCAATCAGCCCCAGCATTTT. Its protein product is CASSLAGQFNQPQHF.

This clone was seen only once. The chain carries TRBV28 and TRBJ1-1, with D unclear. Germline V gives CDR1 MDHEN, CDR2 SYDVKM. V was pared by 7 bases and J by 3 bases, with 15 bases between. This CDR3 is 14 amino acids long. The CDR3: CASTTGGRHTEAFF. Here the CDR3 DNA reads TGTGCCAGCACCACGGGAGGGAGGCACACTGAAGCTTTCTTT. The whole variable domain, filled in from reference TRBV28 and TRBJ1-1, reads DVKVTQSSRYLVKRTGEKVFLECVQDMDHENMFWYRQDPGLGLRLIYFSYDVKMKEKGDIPEGYSVSREKKERFSLILESASTNQTSMYLCASTTGGRHTEAFFGQGTRLTVV.

The V gene is TRBV4-2, the J gene TRBJ2-4; the D is unclear. Trimming cost V 0 bases and J 0 bases, with 12 bases left between them. Looked up from germline, CDR1 is LGHNA and CDR2 is YNFKEQ. The CDR3 consists of 17 residues. The CDR3 nucleotides are TGTGCCAGCAGCCAAGATGACGAGGAGATAGCCAAAAACATTCAGTACTTC. Protein: CASSQDDEEIAKNIQYF.

V gene TRBV9 combines with J gene TRBJ2-3; TRBD2 aligns across 7 bases. V lost 0 bases to trimming and J lost 1 base; unmatched junction nucleotides: 8. CDR1 and CDR2 from the germline V gene are SGDLS and YYNGEE. The CDR3 sequence is 17 residues long. The CDR3 protein is CASSVAGGLLGTDTQYF. CDR3 in DNA: TGTGCCAGCAGCGTAGCGGGGGGACTCCTAGGCACAGATACGCAGTATTTT. The complete variable domain, with remaining parts taken from reference TRBV9 and TRBJ2-3, reads DSGVTQTPKHLITATGQRVTLRCSPRSGDLSVYWYQQSLDQGLQFLIQYYNGEERAKGNILERFSAQQFPDLHSELNLSSLELGDSALYFCASSVAGGLLGTDTQYFGPGTRLTVL.

V gene TRBV5-1 combines with J gene TRBJ2-7; the match to TRBD1 covers 9 bases. The ends lost 2 bases at V and 4 bases at J; junction bases unmatched: 10. Germline V gene data show CDR1 as SGHRS and CDR2 as YFSETQ. The CDR3 consists of 16 residues. The CDR3 DNA reads TGCGCCAGCAGCTTAGGGAGCGGGACAGGGATTTACGAGCAGTACTTC. It yields the protein CASSLGSGTGIYEQYF.

The rearrangement joins TRBV6-5 to TRBJ2-1; D gene ambiguous. Germline CDR1 MNHEY, CDR2 SVGAGI. This CDR3 is built from 14 residues. V was trimmed by 0 bases and J by 0 bases, leaving 3 bases between them. CDR3 nucleotide sequence: TGTGCCAGCAGTTACTCGGGCTCCTACAATGAGCAGTTCTTC. This translates into CASSYSGSYNEQFF.

The J gene is TRBJ2-5, the V gene TRBV6-6; perhaps D is TRBD1 or TRBD2 (6 bases each). CDR3 length equals 14 residues. The germline V gene encodes CDR1 MNHNY and CDR2 SVGAGI (reference sequence). The germline V and J ends were trimmed by 2 bases and 4 bases, with 11 bases remaining between them. The CDR3 region has the DNA TGTGCCAGCAGTTACCCGGAGGGGGGAGAGACCCAGTACTTC. Protein product: CASSYPEGGETQYF.

V usage is TRBV7-3 and J usage is TRBJ2-3, with 7 bases identical to TRBD2. The CDR3 covers 18 residues. Trimming at V came to 3 bases and at J to 2 bases, leaving 14 bases not matched to a gene. Germline V gene data show CDR1 as SGHTA and CDR2 as FQGTGA. The CDR3 bases are TGTGCCAGCAGCTTCGGAGCGGGGAGGAGAATTTCCACAGATACGCAGTATTTT. Protein product: CASSFGAGRRISTDTQYF.